Below, 6 T cell receptor beta chains from the same sample are listed, as sequenced in a study of CD8+CD57+ T cells in acquired aplastic anemia. Genomic DNA, serving as template, underwent TCR beta VDJ and CDR3 profiling. TCRdb processed the reads anew with MiXCR; each CDR3 protein has one entry. The sample contains about 98,000 distinct CDR3 sequences, 55% to 75% of which appear only once. Individuals selected for sequencing had exhibited CD8+CD57+ cell expansion on flow cytometry. What was sequenced was sorted CD4+, CD8+, or CD8+CD57+ T cells (not recorded which) from PBMCs. Receptor source: a human donor with aplastic anemia.

The rearrangement uses TRBV7-9 and TRBJ2-5; no reliable D call. The CDR3 consists of 12 residues. Looked up from germline, CDR1 is SEHNR and CDR2 is FQNEAQ (reference sequence). V lost 8 bases, J lost 1 base, and 8 bases lay in between. CDR3 sequence reads: CASQRVQETQYF. The DNA of the CDR3 is TGTGCCAGCCAAAGAGTCCAAGAGACCCAGTACTTC.

V usage is TRBV20-1 and J usage is TRBJ1-6; D is unclear. The CDR3 contains 17 residues. CDR1 and CDR2 (germline): DFQATT, SNEGSKA (reference sequence). Trimming shortened V by 0 bases and J by 4 bases, and 16 bases separated the two germline ends. The CDR3 DNA follows: TGCAGTGCTAGAGATAGAGGGTCGAGCTCGTATAATTCACCCCTCCACTTT. Translated: CSARDRGSSSYNSPLHF.

The chain recombines TRBV5-1 with TRBJ2-5; D ambiguous. V was shortened by 0 bases and J by 5 bases, with 14 bases between the two germline ends. This CDR3 contains 15 residues. Germline CDR1 and CDR2: SGHRS and YFSETQ. In DNA form, the CDR3 reads TGCGCCAGCAGCTTGGAGGGTTATGGTCGGGAGACCCAGTACTTC. It specifies CASSLEGYGRETQYF.

This clonotype was seen a few times. The genes are TRBV15 and TRBJ1-6; 7 nucleotides match TRBD1. The CDR3 runs to 15 residues. The V gene's germline CDR1 is LNHNV and CDR2 YYDKDF (reference sequence). With 0 bases clipped from V and 8 bases from J, the junction kept 4 bases outside the gene matches. The CDR3 nucleotides read TGTGCCACCAGCAGAGATCGACAGGGTGATTCACCCCTCCACTTT. Residues: CATSRDRQGDSPLHF. The whole variable domain, filled in from reference TRBV15 and TRBJ1-6, reads DAMVIQNPRYQVTQFGKPVTLSCSQTLNHNVMYWYQQKSSQAPKLLFHYYDKDFNNEADTPDNFQSRRPNTSFCFLDIRSPGLGDTAMYLCATSRDRQGDSPLHFGNGTRLTVT.

Of note for this clonotype: The junction differs from germline at one of its ends, possibly a read error. This chain joins TRBV5-4 and TRBJ2-5, with D possibly matching TRBD2 (5 bases). CDR3 length equals 16 residues. CDR1 and CDR2 (germline): SGHNT, YYREEE (reference sequence). CDR3 loop: CASSLWRGLHQETKYF. CDR3 nucleotide sequence: TGTGCCAGCAGCTTGTGGCGCGGGCTACACCAGGAGACCAAGTACTTC.

This chain uses TRBV25-1 with TRBJ1-2; D is possibly TRBD1 (5 bases). The CDR3 is made up of 15 amino acids. Germline-derived CDR1 and CDR2 are MGHDK and SYGVNS. The V end lost 4 bases, the J end lost 0 bases, and 12 bases lay between the germline ends. The CDR3 sequence is CASSADEGPNYGYTF. In DNA, the CDR3 is TGTGCCAGCAGTGCGGACGAGGGGCCTAACTATGGCTACACCTTC.